One sample yielded the 31 T cell receptor beta chains listed below, sequenced in a study of neurological immune-mediated disorders. TCRdb used MiXCR to reprocess the 5' RACE reads, holding one entry per CDR3 protein. Of under 75,000 distinct CDR3 sequences in the sample, approximately 3.6% are singletons; the top ten hold roughly 7%. The sequencing input was PBMCs. All receptors derive from a woman between 55 and 75 years old with multiple sclerosis.

Many counts were recorded for this clonotype. The V gene is TRBV20-1, the J gene TRBJ2-7; TRBD2 is a possible D gene (5 bases). The V end lost 6 bases, the J end lost 7 bases, and 13 bases lay between the germline ends. Germline CDR1 and CDR2: DFQATT and SNEGSKA (reference sequence). This CDR3 region has 11 residues. The CDR3 DNA follows: TGCAGTGCCGAGCGGCTGTGGGAGCAGTACTTC. Amino acids: CSAERLWEQYF.

In its sample, this clonotype was seen many times. J is TRBJ2-2 and V is TRBV7-8; TRBD1 or TRBD2 may be the D gene (5 bases each). The V and J ends lost 6 bases and 6 bases respectively, with 20 bases between them. The CDR3 consists of 16 residues. Germline V CDR1 and CDR2: SGHVS, FQNEAQ. Here the CDR3 reads CASSPPGPIVSGELFF. In DNA form, the CDR3 reads TGTGCCAGCAGTCCTCCGGGACCAATCGTCTCCGGGGAGCTGTTTTTT.

This clonotype was found many times. This chain links TRBV5-6 with TRBJ2-7; 7 nucleotides match TRBD2. CDR3 length: 15 amino acids. Germline assignment: CDR1 SGHDT and CDR2 YYEEEE. Trimming at V came to 5 bases and at J to 3 bases, leaving 11 bases not matched to a gene. DNA for the CDR3: TGTGCCAGCAGTTTTACCCTAGCGGCACACTACGAGCAGTACTTC. Translating it yields CASSFTLAAHYEQYF.

In this sample, this clonotype turned up many times. The rearrangement joins TRBV5-1 to TRBJ2-7; 8 nucleotides agree with TRBD2. CDR1 is SGHRS and CDR2 is YFSETQ in the germline V gene. This CDR3 contains 14 residues. V shed 0 bases and J 6 bases; nucleotides not matched to a gene: 5. CDR3 DNA: TGCGCCAGCAGCTTGGGACTAGCGAGTCCCGAGCAGTACTTC. This codes for CASSLGLASPEQYF.

The chain joins TRBV12-3 or TRBV12-4 to TRBJ2-1; TRBD1 matches at 7 bases. The ends lost 4 bases at V and 0 bases at J; junction bases unmatched: 3. The CDR3 loop spans 15 amino acids. The CDR3 region has the DNA TGTGCCAGCAGTTGGACAGGTAGCTCCTACAATGAGCAGTTCTTC. Translated: CASSWTGSSYNEQFF.

This clonotype was detected many times. The gene calls are TRBV20-1 and TRBJ2-2; 7 bases are a match to TRBD2. There are 14 residues in the CDR3. Germline CDR1 reads DFQATT; CDR2 reads SNEGSKA (reference sequence). Trimming cost V 4 bases and J 6 bases; bases outside gene matches: 8. CDR3 sequence (DNA): TGCAGTGCTACCCCGCCCCGGGGGGCCGGGGAGCTGTTTTTT. This sequence encodes CSATPPRGAGELFF.

This clonotype was picked up many times. The chain is built from TRBV27 and TRBJ2-7; the D is unclear. CDR3 length: 12 amino acids. Trimming removed 5 bases at V and 4 bases at J, with 9 bases between. The V gene's germline CDR1 is MNHEY and CDR2 SMNVEV (reference sequence). CDR3 nucleotide sequence: TGTGCCAGCAGTCCTGGAGATTACGAGCAGTACTTC. This translates into CASSPGDYEQYF.

This clonotype was detected ten times or more. The chain employs TRBV20-1 and TRBJ1-2; no firm D call. The CDR3 loop spans 14 amino acids. Germline V gene lookup returns CDR1 DFQATT and CDR2 SNEGSKA (reference sequence). Trimming pared 1 base from V and 2 bases from J, leaving 11 bases between. CDR3 in amino acids: CSARGQTLNYGYTF. The CDR3 nucleotides are TGCAGTGCTAGAGGGCAGACACTCAACTATGGCTACACCTTC.

This clonotype was picked up many times. For the CDR3, the DNA is TGCGCCAGCAGCTTTTTGTTGAACACCGGGGAGCTGTTTTTT. It specifies CASSFLLNTGELFF. The chain joins TRBV5-1 to TRBJ2-2, with D hard to call. The CDR3 length is 14 residues. Germline V CDR1 and CDR2: SGHRS, YFSETQ. Trimming left V 2 bases short and J 1 base short, with 6 bases between. Based on the CDR3 plus reference TRBV5-1 and TRBJ2-2, the full variable domain is KAGVTQTPRYLIKTRGQQVTLSCSPISGHRSVSWYQQTPGQGLQFLFEYFSETQRNKGNFPGRFSGRQFSNSRSEMNVSTLELGDSALYLCASSFLLNTGELFFGEGSRLTVL.

This clonotype has ten or more counts. The chain links TRBV20-1 to TRBJ2-2; 7 bases are shared with TRBD1. The germline CDR1 and CDR2 sequences are DFQATT and SNEGSKA (reference sequence). Trimming removed 7 bases from V and 1 base from J; junction bases left unmatched: 9. The length of the CDR3 is 15 residues. The DNA of the CDR3 is TGCAGTGTTCCCGCGAGACAGGGGAACACCGGGGAGCTGTTTTTT. Its translation is CSVPARQGNTGELFF.

This clonotype was recorded many times. V is TRBV6-5 and J is TRBJ1-6, with D perhaps matching TRBD1 (6 bases). V lost 2 bases and J lost 7, with 9 bases in between. From germline, CDR1 is MNHEY and CDR2 SVGAGI. The CDR3 sequence is 14 residues long. In DNA form, the CDR3 reads TGTGCCAGCAGTTACACAGGGACAAATTCACCCCTCCACTTT. Translating gives CASSYTGTNSPLHF.

This clonotype was counted at least ten times. V and J are TRBV5-1 and TRBJ2-3; 8 bases map to TRBD1. J was trimmed by 8 bases and V by 4 bases; bases with no gene match: 9. The germline V gene has CDR1 SGHRS and CDR2 YFSETQ. This CDR3 contains 14 residues. The CDR3 here is CASSPGQGGGTQYF. In nucleotides, the CDR3 is TGCGCCAGCAGCCCCGGACAGGGAGGAGGTACGCAGTATTTT.

This clonotype was seen many times. The J gene is TRBJ1-2, the V gene TRBV28, with 11 bases fitting TRBD1. Per germline, CDR1 MDHEN and CDR2 SYDVKM. The length of the CDR3 is 18 residues. V lost 6 bases and J lost 8; bases outside the gene matches: 20. CDR3 in amino acids: CASSSTWDRGISGNGYTF. The CDR3 DNA reads TGTGCCAGCAGCTCCACCTGGGACAGGGGGATTAGTGGGAACGGCTACACCTTC.

In this sample, this clonotype turned up many times. The chain employs TRBV6-6 and TRBJ2-1; D might be TRBD1 (6 bases). CDR1 MNHNY and CDR2 SVGAGI come from the germline V gene (reference sequence). Trimming left V 2 bases short and J 6 bases short, with 14 bases between. The CDR3 loop spans 15 amino acids. CDR3 nucleotides: TGTGCCAGCAGTTACGTACAGGGTTTGCGCAATGAGCAGTTCTTC. As protein: CASSYVQGLRNEQFF.

This clonotype was seen ten or more times. The chain is built from TRBV4-1 and TRBJ2-2; D is unresolved. Trimming stripped 2 bases from V and 2 bases from J, with 6 bases between. Per germline, CDR1 MGHRA and CDR2 YSYEKL. This CDR3 has 14 residues. Written as DNA, the CDR3 is TGCGCCAGCAGCCAACAATACAACACCGGGGAGCTGTTTTTT. This encodes CASSQQYNTGELFF.

This clonotype was observed many times. The chain couples TRBV21-1 to TRBJ2-2; the D call of TRBD1 is as the table states it, not checked on the DNA. TRBV21-1 is flagged as a pseudogene. This CDR3 comprises 19 residues. CDR3 coding DNA: TGTGCCAGCAGCAGTCAGGCCTCCGGGACAGGGGGCAAAACCGGGGAGCTGTTTTTT. Its protein is CASSSQASGTGGKTGELFF.

This clonotype was detected ten times or more. The chain is built from TRBV28 and TRBJ2-1; D ambiguous. The CDR3 length is 15 residues. Trimming pared 3 bases from V and 3 bases from J, leaving 12 bases between. Germline lookup yields CDR1 MDHEN and CDR2 SYDVKM. The CDR3 DNA reads TGTGCCAGCAGTTTGGGTCGAATCTACTACAATGAGCAGTTCTTC. Protein product: CASSLGRIYYNEQFF.

This clonotype occurred many times. The chain is built from TRBV11-2 and TRBJ1-2; possibly TRBD1 for D (6 bases). The germline V and J ends were trimmed by 1 base and 4 bases, with 16 bases remaining between them. Germline V gene lookup returns CDR1 SGHAT and CDR2 FQNNGV. The CDR3 runs to 16 residues. The CDR3 sequence is CASSLVRGRGGYGYTF. The CDR3 DNA reads as TGTGCCAGCAGCTTAGTCAGGGGACGAGGGGGCTATGGCTACACCTTC.

This clonotype was detected many times. The rearrangement uses TRBV20-1 and TRBJ2-4; no clear D gene. The V gene's germline CDR1 is DFQATT and CDR2 SNEGSKA (reference sequence). The CDR3 extends over 13 amino acids. V was shortened by 2 bases and J by 0 bases, with 5 bases between the two germline ends. CDR3 sequence: CSARTSAKNIQYF. The CDR3 coding sequence is TGCAGTGCTAGAACTTCAGCCAAAAACATTCAGTACTTC.

This clonotype was observed a handful of times. A much larger clonotype is one base distant, so this may be a read error. J is TRBJ1-4 and V is TRBV5-1; D might be TRBD1 (6 bases). Germline CDR1 is SGHRS and CDR2 is YFSETQ. The CDR3 contains 14 residues. Trimming left V 4 bases short and J 6 bases short, with 13 bases between. The CDR3 reads CASSRDTDDEKLFF. The DNA of the CDR3 is TGCGCCAGCAGCCGGGACACGGACGATGAAAAACTGTTTTTT.

Ten or more counts support this clonotype. This chain's CDR3 is CASSSLSSYEQYF. CDR3 DNA sequence: TGTGCCAGCAGCTCACTATCTTCCTACGAGCAGTACTTC. V is TRBV3-1 and J is TRBJ2-7, with unresolved D. The length of the CDR3 is 13 residues. CDR1 and CDR2 (germline): LGHDT, YNNKEL (reference sequence). Trimming took 5 bases from V and 1 from J, leaving 9 bases between them.

This clonotype was seen at least ten times. The chain couples TRBV15 to TRBJ1-6; no reliable D call. The CDR3 consists of 15 residues. Trimming shortened V by 5 bases and J by 6 bases, and 14 bases separated the two germline ends. Germline V gives CDR1 LNHNV, CDR2 YYDKDF (reference sequence). The chain's CDR3 is CATSSRAEPNSPLHF. For the CDR3, the DNA is TGTGCCACCAGCTCTCGGGCAGAGCCTAATTCACCCCTCCACTTT.

In this sample, this clonotype turned up many times. The rearrangement joins TRBV4-1 to TRBJ2-7, with D possibly TRBD2 on 6 matching bases. The CDR3 is made up of 16 amino acids. The V end was cut by 1 base, the J end by 4 bases, with 17 bases between. The germline gives CDR1 MGHRA, CDR2 YSYEKL. The CDR3 spells CASSQVADYLRYEQYF. The CDR3 DNA is TGCGCCAGCAGCCAAGTCGCGGACTACCTGAGGTACGAGCAGTACTTC.

In this sample, this clonotype turned up many times. V usage is TRBV20-1 and J usage is TRBJ2-1, with TRBD2 as a possible D gene (6 bases). The CDR3 extends over 14 amino acids. Looked up from germline, CDR1 is DFQATT and CDR2 is SNEGSKA (reference sequence). V was trimmed by 5 bases and J by 4 bases, leaving 15 bases between them. The CDR3 coding sequence is TGCAGTGCTGCCCAGATCGGGGGATACAATGAGCAGTTCTTC. Protein sequence: CSAAQIGGYNEQFF.

This clonotype has more than one count but fewer than ten. Since a much larger clone is just one base distant, this may be a read error. The V gene is TRBV7-2, the J gene TRBJ2-3; 9 bases are a match to TRBD1. Germline loops: CDR1 SGHTA, CDR2 FQGNSA. This CDR3 has 15 residues. The ends lost 5 bases at V and 1 base at J; junction bases unmatched: 4. The CDR3 here is CASSVQGAGTDTQYF. CDR3 bases: TGTGCCAGCAGCGTACAGGGGGCCGGCACAGATACGCAGTATTTT.

This clonotype occurred many times. The rearrangement links TRBV20-1 to TRBJ2-7; 7 nucleotides align to TRBD2. With V trimmed by 2 bases and J by 5 bases, 6 bases remained unmatched. Germline V gene lookup returns CDR1 DFQATT and CDR2 SNEGSKA (reference sequence). This CDR3 is 13 amino acids long. CDR3 nucleotides: TGCAGTGCTAGAAGCGGGATGATCGACGAGCAGTACTTC. As protein: CSARSGMIDEQYF.

This clonotype was seen ten or more times. V gene TRBV5-5 combines with J gene TRBJ2-3, with D perhaps given as TRBD1 or TRBD2 (5 bases each). V was trimmed by 3 bases and J by 9 bases, leaving 17 bases between them. Germline-derived CDR1 and CDR2 are SGHKS and YYEKEE (reference sequence). This CDR3 contains 14 residues. CDR3 sequence (DNA): TGTGCCAGCAGCTCCTCCCCGGGACCCGGGACGCAGTATTTT. Translated, it gives CASSSSPGPGTQYF.

There are many counts of this clonotype. This rearrangement joins TRBV20-1 to TRBJ2-7, with unresolved D. CDR1 is DFQATT, CDR2 SNEGSKA, per germline (reference sequence). The CDR3 covers 11 residues. V was pared by 4 bases and J by 4 bases, with 8 bases between. CDR3 bases: TGCAGTGCTACTCTAAGATACGAGCAGTACTTC. The encoded protein is CSATLRYEQYF.

This clonotype has ten or more counts. V gene TRBV15 combines with J gene TRBJ2-1, with no clear D. The V gene's germline CDR1 is LNHNV and CDR2 YYDKDF (reference sequence). This CDR3 is built from 15 residues. V lost 5 bases, J lost 3 bases, and 14 bases lay in between. This CDR3 is CATSVVVGFYNEQFF. The CDR3 region has the DNA TGTGCCACCAGCGTAGTCGTGGGTTTCTACAATGAGCAGTTCTTC. Based on the CDR3 plus reference TRBV15 and TRBJ2-1, the full variable domain is DAMVIQNPRYQVTQFGKPVTLSCSQTLNHNVMYWYQQKSSQAPKLLFHYYDKDFNNEADTPDNFQSRRPNTSFCFLDIRSPGLGDTAMYLCATSVVVGFYNEQFFGPGTRLTVL.

This clonotype was detected many times. This chain uses TRBV20-1 with TRBJ2-7, with D perhaps matching TRBD1 (5 bases). The CDR3 is 14 residues long. With 5 bases removed from V and 0 bases from J, the gap between germline ends came to 14 bases. The germline CDR1 and CDR2 sequences are DFQATT and SNEGSKA (reference sequence). CDR3 amino acids: CSALPFDSSYEQYF. The CDR3, as DNA: TGCAGTGCTTTGCCTTTCGACAGCTCCTACGAGCAGTACTTC.

This clonotype was observed at least ten times. The rearrangement links TRBV7-2 to TRBJ1-4; 8 positions match TRBD1. CDR1 is SGHTA and CDR2 is FQGNSA in the germline V gene. This CDR3 comprises 14 residues. V gave up 5 bases and J gave up 7 bases; unmatched junction bases: 6. The CDR3, as DNA: TGTGCCAGCAGCCAGGACAGGGAGGCTGAAAAACTGTTTTTT. Translation gives CASSQDREAEKLFF.